The sequence of this T cell receptor beta chain was determined in a study of regulatory T cells in long-lasting Graves disease (dated by TCRdb to about 2021). With regard to the full study: Patients with newly diagnosed Graves' disease had been on antithyroid drugs for under 3 months. This study used TCR sequencing and RNA sequencing of peripheral blood to compare persistent Graves' disease patients against newly diagnosed Graves' disease patients. The study was conducted in China and was registered as a clinical trial. A total of around 35 samples were covered by TCR sequencing, comprising approximately 13 persistent and 20 or so newly diagnosed Graves' disease patients. What the work shows at the level of the full study, not this receptor alone: The small sample size was acknowledged by the authors as a limitation that may reduce accuracy. Sequencing and analysis were limited to the TCR beta chain. Persistent Graves' disease patients showed lower TCR Shannon entropy and fewer highly expanded clones than newly diagnosed patients, suggesting clonal expansion. Peripheral blood alone was examined, since thyroid tissue, which constituted the primary lesion, could not be accessed. A larger number of public clonotypes was shared among persistent patients (fewer than 3,000) than among newly diagnosed patients (more than 850). TRBV28, TRBJ1-2 and TRBJ2-5 were preferentially used in persistent disease, while TRBV20-1 and TRBJ2-1 were favored in newly diagnosed disease.

The label giving this sample's time point can be read as: newly diagnosed GD, antithyroid drugs for less than 3 months. For both TCR sequencing and RNA sequencing, RNA was extracted from PBMCs using TRIzol. Graves' disease was diagnosed according to American Thyroid Association guidelines. Patients for the study were recruited at an endocrinology department in Xi'an, China. From each patient, around 8.3 milliliters of peripheral blood was collected into an EDTA anticoagulant tube. Ficoll Paque Plus density gradient separation was used to isolate PBMCs, and no additional T cell sorting was done. An Agilent 2100 Bioanalyzer and agarose gel were used to assess RNA quality, and a NanoDrop 2000 was used to measure RNA concentration. This clonotype was recorded at least ten times. No cognate antigen has been identified for it. The sample holds no much larger clone one base away, and base qualities are not on file.

Library preparation employed multiplex PCR. Sequencing instrument: Illumina HiSeq 4000. CDR3 regions were amplified by Arm-PCR with iRepertoire HTBI primers to construct TCR beta libraries. PCR products were gel purified before sequencing. On the authors' methods: Gene usage analysis of CDR3 amino acid clonotypes used the approximately 56 TRBV and around 14 TRBJ segments found across samples. COPE and FqMerger were used to merge filtered high-quality paired reads into contigs. BLAST was used to align contigs to IMGT TRBV, TRBD and TRBJ reference genes, with CDR3 defined following IMGT. Any clonotype with a frequency above 0.1% was counted as a highly expanded clone. Shannon entropy served as the measure of repertoire diversity, while the Gini coefficient captured V-J evenness. Clonotypes shared by more than one individual were considered public. Starting from the raw public reads, TCRdb applied fastp trimming at Q25, assembled clones with MiXCR and retained in-frame beta chains. For every CDR3 protein sequence, its rows merge into one entry that carries the most common genes and DNA. TCRdb, not the original authors, processed these V and J calls. The sample contains about 210,000 distinct CDR3 sequences, around 19% of them found a single time. The ten largest clones add up to approximately 12% of the sample.

Sequences DFQATT (CDR1) and SNEGSKA (CDR2) are obtained from the germline V gene (reference sequence). Between the V and J ends, shortened by 0 bases and 7 bases respectively, the junction contains 12 bases. Taken from cysteine to phenylalanine, the CDR3 has 14 residues. Only CDR3 DNA remains: 42 bases, in frame from the first base. The same sample was also used in a study of T cells in Graves' hyperthyroidism and ophthalmopathy. As the second publication notes: A patient counted as having stable Graves' hyperthyroidism if no progression to ophthalmopathy occurred over 18 months of follow-up. The hyperthyroidism patients were between 18 and 65 years old and newly diagnosed, with a disease duration of less than 2 months. Any patient with an uncontrolled infection, another autoimmune disease, pregnancy or lactation was excluded. Clinical symptoms, serum thyroxine and TRAb, thyroid ultrasound, and orbital computed tomography formed the basis for the diagnoses. For the first round of RT-PCR on the TCR CDR3, the HTBI primer set was used together with the Qiagen OneStep RT-PCR kit. Most expanded thyroid clonotypes (frequency above 0.001) were also detected in blood, suggesting blood repertoires may reflect thyroid immune responses. In cross-validation, a model built on a 13 V-J signature told ophthalmopathy apart from stable hyperthyroidism with 87.88% sensitivity and approximately 81% specificity, and in testing the same model reached 80%/75%. In validation, the model predicted progression to ophthalmopathy a median of around 6.5 months before onset, with roughly 70% sensitivity and roughly 77% specificity. To identify distinguishing TCR V-J signatures, a discovery cohort of about 100 patients was used, comprising 40 to 45 with Graves' ophthalmopathy and approximately 57 with stable Graves' hyperthyroidism. An independent validation cohort of fewer than 20 hyperthyroidism patients and more than 15 patients who later progressed to ophthalmopathy tested prospective prediction of ophthalmopathy. The roughly 94 discovery patients were randomly divided into training and test sets at a 7:3 ratio. In addition, the study compared T-cell repertoires in thyroid tissue and in blood from several Graves' hyperthyroidism patients. Once sampling was done, hyperthyroidism patients were given methimazole at a starting dose of 30 mg daily, whereas ophthalmopathy patients were given high-dose intravenous methylprednisolone. The libraries were constructed in a second round of multiplex PCR and then size-selected and purified. The libraries were sequenced on an Illumina HiSeq2000 using paired-end 100 bp reads. SOAPnuke was used to process the raw data, removing reads that contained adapters or uncalled bases, had a mean Phred below 15, or lacked an exact match to the constant primer or identifier. COPE v1.2.5 was used to merge the high-quality paired reads, and each unique nucleotide sequence was defined as a clonotype. Clonotypes were aligned to IMGT TRBV, TRBD and TRBJ reference segments using MiTCR v1.1. The analysis was restricted to V-J combinations with a frequency above 0.0001, which together covered roughly 99% of the repertoires. The TCS score was defined as the ratio of F50 (clonal expansion) to E x V (chaos), calculated using BLOSUM62-based TCRdist between CDR3 peptides within each V-J. Welch's t-statistics and random forest reduced roughly 530 V-J features to about 13, which were used in a naive Bayes classifier (R e1071). No statistical method was used to set the sample size in advance, and investigators knew the group allocation. TCR Vbeta CDR3 sequencing of 135 peripheral blood samples (over 40 ophthalmopathy, 75 hyperthyroidism and roughly 17 progressor patients) is reported in the paper.

The sequence joins TRBV20-1 to TRBJ1-4; TRBD1 is a weak D gene call, 6 bases matching. The sequence was obtained from a woman aged 30 to 39 with Graves disease. Donor details come from another sample of the same person, matched by shared clones. Here the sequenced sample was peripheral blood mononuclear cells (PBMCs), taken at new diagnosis, from a patient treated with antithyroid drugs. The CDR3 in this case is CSARDLRGSEKLFF. The bases read TGCAGTGCTAGAGATCTGAGGGGGAGTGAAAAACTGTTTTTT.